This T cell receptor (beta chain) was obtained from a study of blood T cell repertoires in COVID-19 (dated by TCRdb to the early 2020s). Describing the broader study: The collaborator samples originated in the United States, Italy and Spain and spanned the acute and convalescent phases of COVID-19. The repertoires were released in a freely available public database intended as a resource for research on the immune response to SARS-CoV-2. The prospective study material was composed of cDNA or gDNA derived from T cells, B-cell-depleted T cells, or PBMCs. Where available, HLA class I and class II types were obtained from metadata supplied by the sample provider rather than from assay-based typing. A de-identified subject ID, COVID-19 status, age in years and sex were almost always included in the sample metadata. Samples were obtained from the ongoing ImmuneRACE study (first 160 participants) and from about 1,300 subjects provided by 6 global collaborators. Subjects who had been exposed to COVID-19, were actively infected with it, or had recovered from it provided the deeply sampled blood TCRbeta repertoires that made up the dataset.

The immunoSEQ Assay, a bias-controlled multiplex PCR, was used to amplify TCRbeta CDR3 regions from genomic DNA. Per the original workflow: Within the assay, amplification of reference gene primers was used to estimate how many nucleated cells each sample contained. Sequence reads were collapsed and filtered to measure the absolute abundance of every unique TCRbeta CDR3 rearrangement. For each sample, productive Simpson clonality was calculated by taking the square root of Simpson's diversity index across productive rearrangements. As stored in TCRdb, this immuneACCESS dataset retains in-frame rearrangements with V and J assigned. A fraction of the clones does not appear; measured against another copy, unresolved V genes explain less than half of the discrepancy, and the remainder lacks a known reason. The V and J calls and clone size are taken from that table; D and trimming were inferred from the DNA. This sample is represented by over 100,000 clones; about 85% of them were singletons. Approximately 1.5% of the sample is in the top ten clones.

Regarding this clone: Its specific antigen is unknown. No base quality information exists; no much larger clone differs at one position.

The collaborating institutions used their own protocols to collect whole blood in K2EDTA tubes. For TCRbeta analysis, collaborators shipped samples as frozen whole blood, isolated PBMCs, or DNA extracted from either of those sample types. The research as a whole found: How much clinical and demographic metadata was included differed by source and by participant, and the metadata was provided uncurated.

After removal of 0 bases from V and 5 bases from J, the junction retains 5 bases not matched to a gene. Spanning cysteine to phenylalanine, the CDR3 consists of 15 amino acids. Only the CDR3 region is kept as DNA, spanning 45 bases read in frame from base 1. In the germline V gene, CDR1 corresponds to SGHRS and CDR2 to YFSETQ. The TCR originated in a man aged 35 to 55 with acute or convalescent COVID-19. The chain was built from TRBV5-1 and TRBJ2-3; 8 nucleotides in the junction match TRBD2. The sample was peripheral blood. The CDR3 reads CASSLGGLAGDTQYF. Read as DNA, the sequence is TGCGCCAGCAGCTTGGGAGGACTAGCTGGAGATACGCAGTATTTT. Joined to the reference TRBV5-1 and TRBJ2-3 proteins, this CDR3 gives the full variable domain: KAGVTQTPRYLIKTRGQQVTLSCSPISGHRSVSWYQQTPGQGLQFLFEYFSETQRNKGNFPGRFSGRQFSNSRSEMNVSTLELGDSALYLCASSLGGLAGDTQYFGPGTRLTVL.